The 25 T cell receptor beta chains given below trace back to one sample, sequenced in a study of blood T cell repertoires in COVID-19. Repertoires were generated with immunoSEQ multiplex PCR, while TCRdb's copy carries only in-frame clones and drops some. This table holds roughly 150,000 clones, roughly 78% found once. The sequencing input was peripheral blood. The receptors derive from a woman aged 60-75 years with COVID-19, enrolled during active disease.

The rearrangement uses TRBV6-5 and TRBJ1-5; no firm D call. The V end was cut by 0 bases, the J end by 7 bases, with 13 bases between. The CDR3 consists of 15 residues. CDR1 and CDR2 from the germline V gene are MNHEY and SVGAGI. The CDR3 region has the DNA TGTGCCAGCAGTTACTCGGGAGCAGGCGGGCAGCCCCAGCATTTT. This codes for CASSYSGAGGQPQHF.

The chain carries TRBV5-4 and TRBJ1-6; possible D gene TRBD1, 6 bases. CDR3 size: 15 residues. The V end was cut by 2 bases, the J end by 10 bases, with 16 bases between. Germline lookup yields CDR1 SGHNT and CDR2 YYREEE (reference sequence). The CDR3 sequence is CASSLQGSRESPLHF. CDR3 coding DNA: TGTGCCAGCAGCTTACAGGGATCCAGGGAGTCACCCCTCCACTTT.

This clone was counted a few times. DNA for the CDR3: TGTGCCAGCAGTTACTCGACTCTCGAAGGAAGTGGCTACACCTTC. Translated: CASSYSTLEGSGYTF. This chain links TRBV6-5 with TRBJ1-2; D unclear. Trimming shortened V by 0 bases and J by 7 bases, and 15 bases separated the two germline ends. The length of the CDR3 is 15 residues. Germline CDR1 reads MNHEY; CDR2 reads SVGAGI.

V usage is TRBV24-1 and J usage is TRBJ2-7; a weak D match, TRBD1 (6 bases). Germline CDR1 and CDR2: KGHDR and SFDVKD. V was trimmed by 0 bases and J by 4 bases, leaving 15 bases between them. This CDR3 has 16 amino acids. The CDR3 DNA is TGTGCCACCAGTGATTTGCGGACAGACTTCCTTTACGAGCAGTACGTC. Translating it yields CATSDLRTDFLYEQYV.

The V call is TRBV19, the J call TRBJ1-2; D may be TRBD1 (6 bases). Germline lookup yields CDR1 LNHDA and CDR2 SQIVND (reference sequence). Between the trimmed V and J ends, which lost 2 bases and 6 bases, there was a span of 19 bases. This CDR3 contains 16 residues. CDR3 sequence: CASSIRLPGARNGYTF. In DNA, the CDR3 is TGTGCCAGTAGTATAAGGCTTCCAGGGGCTCGGAATGGCTACACCTTC.

The rearrangement links TRBV7-8 to TRBJ2-5, with 8 nucleotides matching TRBD2. The CDR3 has 19 amino acids. V gave up 2 bases and J gave up 2 bases; unmatched junction bases: 16. Germline loops: CDR1 SGHVS, CDR2 FQNEAQ. The CDR3 DNA follows: TGTGCCAGCAGCTTAAGGGCTAGCGGGTCGCGACAAGTGCAAGAGACCCAGTACTTC. Amino acids: CASSLRASGSRQVQETQYF.

The gene calls are TRBV7-9 and TRBJ1-2; D unresolved. This CDR3 region has 15 residues. The germline V and J ends were trimmed by 5 bases and 3 bases, with 16 bases remaining between them. The germline CDR1 and CDR2 sequences are SEHNR and FQNEAQ (reference sequence). In nucleotides, the CDR3 is TGTGCCAGCAGCCACGACCTGGTGCGGGACTATGGCTACACCTTC. Protein sequence: CASSHDLVRDYGYTF.

The rearrangement links TRBV9 to TRBJ2-1, with 9 bases lining up with TRBD1. The CDR3 totals 15 residues. The junction had 13 bases not matched to a gene; V was cut back by 5 bases and J by 10 bases. From germline, CDR1 is SGDLS and CDR2 YYNGEE. CDR3 DNA sequence: TGTGCCAGCAGTGAGAGTGGACAGGGGCGGTTCGAGCAGTTCTTC. The encoded protein is CASSESGQGRFEQFF. Variable domain in full (rest from reference TRBV9 and TRBJ2-1): DSGVTQTPKHLITATGQRVTLRCSPRSGDLSVYWYQQSLDQGLQFLIQYYNGEERAKGNILERFSAQQFPDLHSELNLSSLELGDSALYFCASSESGQGRFEQFFGPGTRLTVL.

V is TRBV2 and J is TRBJ2-3, with TRBD2 as a possible D gene (6 bases). Trimming took 8 bases from V and 6 from J, leaving 15 bases between them. The germline CDR1 and CDR2 sequences are SNHLY and FYNNEI. This CDR3 spans 13 amino acids. CDR3 sequence: CASSMGGTDTQYF. The CDR3 nucleotides read TGTGCCAGCTCCATGGGCGGGACTGATACGCAGTATTTT. Filled out from reference TRBV2 and TRBJ2-3, the complete variable domain reads EPEVTQTPSHQVTQMGQEVILRCVPISNHLYFYWYRQILGQKVEFLVSFYNNEISEKSEIFDDQFSVERPDGSNFTLKIRSTKLEDSAMYFCASSMGGTDTQYFGPGTRLTVL.

V is TRBV27 and J is TRBJ2-5, with TRBD2 matching 7 bases. The germline V gene encodes CDR1 MNHEY and CDR2 SMNVEV (reference sequence). The CDR3 is made up of 14 amino acids. J gave up 7 bases and V 6 bases, and 11 bases lay outside the gene matches. As DNA, the CDR3 is TGTGCCAGCAGGCCTTGGGGGGGGACCTTGACCCAGTACTTC. Encoded protein: CASRPWGGTLTQYF.

This clone was recorded only once. The rearrangement joins TRBV2 to TRBJ2-7; no clear D. CDR3 length equals 14 residues. V was cut by 10 bases and J by 0 bases, with 16 bases left in between. The germline V gene encodes CDR1 SNHLY and CDR2 FYNNEI. The CDR3: CATTATENSYEQYV. In nucleotides, the CDR3 is TGTGCCACCACAGCCACGGAAAACTCCTACGAGCAGTACGTC.

This sequence joins TRBV11-2 and TRBJ2-4; 11 bases align to TRBD2. The CDR3 runs 16 residues. The ends lost 4 bases at V and 9 bases at J; junction bases unmatched: 11. Looked up from germline, CDR1 is SGHAT and CDR2 is FQNNGV. The CDR3 bases are TGTGCCAGCAGCTCTACTAGCGGGAGTACCCGGGGCATTCAGTACTTC. Residues: CASSSTSGSTRGIQYF.

The chain combines TRBV5-1 with TRBJ2-1, with TRBD1 identical over 10 bases. The V and J ends lost 6 bases and 10 bases, in that order; junction bases with no gene match: 7. Germline V gives CDR1 SGHRS, CDR2 YFSETQ. The CDR3 has 13 amino acids. This CDR3 reads CASTPGTGEEQFF. CDR3 nucleotide sequence: TGCGCCAGCACCCCGGGGACAGGGGAAGAGCAGTTCTTC.

CDR3 sequence reads: CASSSERVNTGELFF. CDR3 in DNA: TGTGCCAGCAGCTCCGAGCGGGTTAACACCGGGGAGCTGTTTTTT. The chain couples TRBV9 to TRBJ2-2, with a weak D call TRBD2 (6 bases). The germline V gene has CDR1 SGDLS and CDR2 YYNGEE. The length of the CDR3 is 15 residues. Trimming removed 4 bases from V and 2 bases from J, with 12 bases in between.

V usage is TRBV5-5 and J usage is TRBJ2-7; 7 bases align to TRBD1. V gave up 5 bases and J gave up 0 bases; unmatched junction bases: 5. Germline CDR1 SGHKS, CDR2 YYEKEE (reference sequence). CDR3 size: 14 residues. The CDR3 protein is CASRTGPTSYEQYV. CDR3 sequence (DNA): TGTGCCAGCAGGACAGGGCCTACCTCCTACGAGCAGTACGTC.

V and J are TRBV28 and TRBJ1-2, with unresolved D. V lost 8 bases to trimming and J lost 6 bases, with 16 bases between them. The CDR3 runs to 13 residues. In germline, CDR1 is MDHEN, CDR2 SYDVKM. Here the CDR3 reads CASSGGRLHGYTF. The CDR3 DNA reads TGTGCCAGCTCAGGAGGGAGATTACATGGCTACACCTTC.

The chain links TRBV5-6 to TRBJ1-1, with TRBD1 identical over 9 bases. Germline assignment: CDR1 SGHDT and CDR2 YYEEEE. The CDR3 loop spans 16 amino acids. V was clipped by 4 bases and J by 4 bases; unmatched bases: 11. CDR3 bases: TGTGCCAGCAGCCTGCCCGGGACAGGGAGGGGCACTGAAGCTTTCTTT. Residues: CASSLPGTGRGTEAFF.

The genes are TRBV19 and TRBJ2-5; no clear D gene. The CDR3 sequence is 17 residues long. V was clipped by 5 bases and J by 4 bases, with 23 bases between them. Germline-derived CDR1 and CDR2 are LNHDA and SQIVND (reference sequence). The CDR3 DNA follows: TGTGCCAGTAGTCCACTGGGTTCGGAGCTGCCCGGAGAGACCCAGTACTTC. It is translated as CASSPLGSELPGETQYF.

The chain links TRBV28 to TRBJ2-3; D remains ambiguous. From germline, CDR1 is MDHEN and CDR2 SYDVKM. The CDR3 has 14 amino acids. V lost 4 bases and J 0 bases, leaving 8 bases between the germline ends. The CDR3 DNA follows: TGTGCCAGCAGTTCCCCAGGCAGCACAGATACGCAGTATTTT. Amino acid sequence: CASSSPGSTDTQYF.

For the CDR3, the DNA is TGCGCCAGCAGCCAAGAACTCAGCAATCAGCCCCAGCATTTT. It specifies CASSQELSNQPQHF. The chain has TRBV4-1 and TRBJ1-5; D not certain. Trimming removed 0 bases from V and 1 base from J, with 4 bases in between. In germline, CDR1 is MGHRA, CDR2 YSYEKL. The CDR3 runs to 14 residues.

The chain is built from TRBV5-1 and TRBJ1-6; D is undetermined. The CDR3 sequence is 16 residues long. The germline gives CDR1 SGHRS, CDR2 YFSETQ. Deletions cut 0 bases from V and 2 bases from J, with 9 bases between. The CDR3: CASSLDGEAYNSPLHF. CDR3 nucleotide sequence: TGCGCCAGCAGCTTGGATGGAGAAGCCTATAATTCACCCCTCCACTTT.

The V call is TRBV7-9, the J call TRBJ1-3; D is unclear. CDR3 size: 16 residues. Germline CDR1 reads SEHNR; CDR2 reads FQNEAQ (reference sequence). V shed 4 bases and J shed 2 bases, with 15 bases lying between them. The CDR3 loop is CASSSTYPEAGNTIYF. CDR3 nucleotides: TGTGCCAGCAGCTCCACGTACCCTGAGGCTGGAAACACCATATATTTT.

The gene calls are TRBV5-4 and TRBJ2-1, with a possible D match to TRBD1 (5 bases). Germline CDR1 reads SGHNT; CDR2 reads YYREEE (reference sequence). The CDR3 consists of 14 residues. Trimming left V 0 bases short and J 2 bases short, with 6 bases between. The CDR3 reads CASSLEGAYNEQFF. The CDR3 DNA follows: TGTGCCAGCAGCTTGGAAGGGGCCTACAATGAGCAGTTCTTC.

The table lists this clone with a few counts. The V call is TRBV9, the J call TRBJ2-3, with 9 bases lining up with TRBD2. The CDR3 length is 16 residues. From germline, CDR1 is SGDLS and CDR2 YYNGEE. The V and J ends lost 3 bases and 3 bases, in that order; junction bases with no gene match: 8. The DNA of the CDR3 is TGTGCCAGCAGCGCCAAGGCGGGAGGGAAAACAGATACGCAGTATTTT. Protein sequence: CASSAKAGGKTDTQYF.

The chain carries TRBV29-1 and TRBJ2-1; a weak D match, TRBD1 (5 bases). Trimming took 4 bases from V and 8 from J, leaving 12 bases between them. The CDR3 sequence is 12 residues long. Germline lookup yields CDR1 SQVTM and CDR2 ANQGSEA. Here the CDR3 reads CSVVRQGDEQFF. DNA of the CDR3: TGCAGCGTTGTTCGGCAGGGCGATGAGCAGTTCTTC.